This T cell receptor (beta chain) was documented in a study of T cell responses to AZD1222 COVID-19 vaccine. Study conclusions and caveats: The peak T cell response came first, and repertoires were sampled only after it. The study identified only 6 or 7 AZD1222 recipients as seropositive at baseline. Of spike-specific TCRs, nearly half reportedly target regions left unmutated in variants.

Generated by immunoSEQ multiplex PCR, the TCRdb table keeps only in-frame clones and is missing some. This table lists under 150,000 clones. Concerning this clone itself: What it binds is unknown.

Germline CDR1 SGHRS, CDR2 YFSETQ. V was trimmed by 0 bases and J by 6 bases, leaving 12 bases between them. The CDR3 loop spans 15 amino acids. The TCR sequence derives from an adult in good health. The chain couples TRBV5-1 to TRBJ1-4; possibly TRBD1 for D (6 bases). The sample taken for sequencing was peripheral blood. This CDR3 is CASSLARGPYEKLFF. The CDR3 DNA is TGCGCCAGCAGCTTGGCCAGGGGCCCCTATGAAAAACTGTTTTTT.